These T cell receptor beta chains were read from a single sample in a study of healthy donors' naive CD4 and CD8 T cells. TCRdb passed the reads through MiXCR, listing each CDR3 protein once. The sample has 180,000 or so distinct CDR3 sequences, nearly 75% seen once. Sequenced input: naive CD4+ and CD8+ T cells sorted from blood, pooled from several donors. These receptors came from a pool of human donors in good health; the sample pools cells from several healthy donors. Both conserved end residues are part of each CDR3. The order of the fields is J gene, D gene, clone size, V gene, CDR3 protein, CDR3 DNA. D genes are given only for firm matches. Some rows mark clone size as missing; the rest say once, few, many or name a class of expanded clone.

j_gene: TRBJ2-6
d_gene: NA
abundance: many
v_gene: TRBV27
CDR3aa: CASSPSGANVLTF
CDR3nt: TGTGCCAGCAGCCCCTCTGGGGCCAACGTCCTGACTTTC

j_gene: TRBJ1-2
d_gene: NA
abundance: NA
v_gene: TRBV27
CDR3aa: CASSLGPGVGPTPYTF
CDR3nt: TGTGCCAGCAGTTTAGGACCGGGGGTCGGACCTACACCATACACCTTC

j_gene: TRBJ2-5
d_gene: NA
abundance: NA
v_gene: TRBV10-3
CDR3aa: CAIRSSFAGQKETQYF
CDR3nt: TGTGCCATCAGAAGTTCCTTTGCGGGACAGAAAGAGACCCAGTACTTC

j_gene: TRBJ2-7
d_gene: TRBD2
abundance: NA
v_gene: TRBV5-8
CDR3aa: CASSFQRGPYEQYF
CDR3nt: TGTGCCAGCAGCTTCCAGCGGGGCCCCTACGAGCAGTACTTC

j_gene: TRBJ2-1
d_gene: TRBD1
abundance: NA
v_gene: TRBV4-3
CDR3aa: CASSQGGQGLANEQFF
CDR3nt: TGTGCCAGCAGCCAAGGGGGACAGGGCCTTGCCAATGAGCAGTTCTTC

j_gene: TRBJ1-2
d_gene: NA
abundance: few
v_gene: TRBV6-5
CDR3aa: CASSSPGQLYGYTF
CDR3nt: TGTGCCAGCAGTTCCCCCGGTCAGCTCTATGGCTACACCTTC

j_gene: TRBJ2-7
d_gene: TRBD2
abundance: NA
v_gene: TRBV7-8
CDR3aa: CASSDGVAGSYEQYF
CDR3nt: TGTGCCAGCAGCGACGGAGTAGCGGGTTCCTACGAGCAGTACTTC

j_gene: TRBJ1-1
d_gene: NA
abundance: NA
v_gene: TRBV19
CDR3aa: CASSTYRALNTEAFF
CDR3nt: TGTGCCAGTAGTACATACCGGGCCTTGAACACTGAAGCTTTCTTT

j_gene: TRBJ2-1
d_gene: TRBD2
abundance: NA
v_gene: TRBV24-1
CDR3aa: CATSDSAGGHLNEQFF
CDR3nt: TGTGCCACCAGTGATAGCGCGGGAGGGCACCTCAATGAGCAGTTCTTC

j_gene: TRBJ1-1
d_gene: NA
abundance: NA
v_gene: TRBV18
CDR3aa: CASSPTIGRIPEAFF
CDR3nt: TGTGCCAGCTCACCCACCATAGGGCGAATCCCTGAAGCTTTCTTT

j_gene: TRBJ2-7
d_gene: NA
abundance: NA
v_gene: TRBV30
CDR3aa: CAWSGAYEQYF
CDR3nt: TGTGCCTGGAGTGGCGCCTACGAGCAGTACTTC

j_gene: TRBJ2-7
d_gene: TRBD1
abundance: NA
v_gene: TRBV5-1
CDR3aa: CASSLGETGDEQYF
CDR3nt: TGCGCCAGCAGCTTGGGTGAGACAGGGGATGAGCAGTACTTC

j_gene: TRBJ2-1
d_gene: TRBD2
abundance: NA
v_gene: TRBV11-2
CDR3aa: CASSLRTSGQHNEQFF
CDR3nt: TGTGCCAGCAGCCTCCGGACTAGCGGGCAACACAATGAGCAGTTCTTC

j_gene: TRBJ2-2
d_gene: TRBD2
abundance: NA
v_gene: TRBV29-1
CDR3aa: CSAGLAGVGGELFF
CDR3nt: TGCAGCGCCGGACTAGCGGGAGTTGGCGGGGAGCTGTTTTTT

j_gene: TRBJ1-1
d_gene: NA
abundance: NA
v_gene: TRBV27
CDR3aa: CASSISQGAAEAFF
CDR3nt: TGTGCCAGCAGTATATCTCAGGGTGCCGCTGAAGCTTTCTTT

j_gene: TRBJ2-2
d_gene: NA
abundance: once
v_gene: TRBV19
CDR3aa: CASSHRNGELFF
CDR3nt: TGTGCCAGTAGTCACAGGAACGGGGAGCTGTTTTTT

j_gene: TRBJ1-1
d_gene: TRBD1
abundance: NA
v_gene: TRBV6-2/TRBV6-3
CDR3aa: CASSWTGRDTEAFF
CDR3nt: TGTGCCAGCAGCTGGACAGGGAGGGACACTGAAGCTTTCTTT

j_gene: TRBJ1-2
d_gene: NA
abundance: NA
v_gene: TRBV29-1
CDR3aa: CSVEDPAWRGYTF
CDR3nt: TGCAGCGTTGAAGATCCGGCTTGGCGTGGCTACACCTTC

j_gene: TRBJ2-1
d_gene: TRBD2
abundance: once
v_gene: TRBV27
CDR3aa: CASSRAAGPYNEQFF
CDR3nt: TGTGCCAGCAGCCGGGCAGCGGGACCTTACAATGAGCAGTTCTTC

j_gene: TRBJ1-1
d_gene: NA
abundance: NA
v_gene: TRBV29-1
CDR3aa: CSVVVSMNTEAFF
CDR3nt: TGCAGCGTTGTGGTCAGCATGAACACTGAAGCTTTCTTT

j_gene: TRBJ2-7
d_gene: TRBD1
abundance: NA
v_gene: TRBV18
CDR3aa: CASSPPSTGAYEQYF
CDR3nt: TGTGCCAGCTCACCACCGTCTACAGGGGCCTACGAGCAGTACTTC

j_gene: TRBJ1-1
d_gene: TRBD1
abundance: NA
v_gene: TRBV10-3
CDR3aa: CAIRGQPDRMSTEAFF
CDR3nt: TGTGCCATCAGGGGACAGCCTGATCGAATGAGCACTGAAGCTTTCTTT

j_gene: TRBJ2-3
d_gene: NA
abundance: NA
v_gene: TRBV11-2
CDR3aa: CASSSLTEPSTDTQYF
CDR3nt: TGTGCCAGCAGCTCCTTGACGGAACCTAGCACAGATACGCAGTATTTT

j_gene: TRBJ1-5
d_gene: NA
abundance: NA
v_gene: TRBV11-2
CDR3aa: CASSPNKGTSNQPQHF
CDR3nt: TGTGCCAGCAGCCCAAACAAGGGGACCAGCAATCAGCCCCAGCATTTT

j_gene: TRBJ1-3
d_gene: TRBD1
abundance: NA
v_gene: TRBV4-3
CDR3aa: CASSQNVDRGIVGNTIYF
CDR3nt: TGCGCCAGCAGCCAAAATGTTGACAGGGGAATTGTTGGAAACACCATATATTTT

j_gene: TRBJ2-1
d_gene: NA
abundance: NA
v_gene: TRBV19
CDR3aa: CASSLDSSTPNEQFF
CDR3nt: TGTGCCAGTAGTCTAGACTCGTCCACACCCAATGAGCAGTTCTTC

j_gene: TRBJ2-7
d_gene: TRBD1
abundance: NA
v_gene: TRBV6-5
CDR3aa: CASSLRDREHEQYF
CDR3nt: TGTGCCAGCAGTTTACGGGACAGGGAACACGAGCAGTACTTC

j_gene: TRBJ2-3
d_gene: NA
abundance: NA
v_gene: TRBV20-1
CDR3aa: CSASRAGLSTDTQYF
CDR3nt: TGCAGTGCTAGTAGGGCAGGGCTTAGCACAGATACGCAGTATTTT

j_gene: TRBJ1-1
d_gene: NA
abundance: NA
v_gene: TRBV5-1
CDR3aa: CASSFETMNTEAFF
CDR3nt: TGCGCCAGCAGCTTCGAGACCATGAACACTGAAGCTTTCTTT

j_gene: TRBJ2-1
d_gene: TRBD2
abundance: NA
v_gene: TRBV29-1
CDR3aa: CSVDRTSGTKGQFF
CDR3nt: TGCAGCGTTGACCGGACTAGCGGGACCAAAGGGCAGTTCTTC

j_gene: TRBJ2-5
d_gene: TRBD2
abundance: NA
v_gene: TRBV18
CDR3aa: CASSQRGTNQETQYF
CDR3nt: TGTGCCAGCTCACAGCGCGGGACTAACCAAGAGACCCAGTACTTC

j_gene: TRBJ2-7
d_gene: NA
abundance: NA
v_gene: TRBV5-6
CDR3aa: CASSSTTGSVNEQYF
CDR3nt: TGTGCCAGCAGCTCCACAACAGGGTCGGTGAACGAGCAGTACTTC

j_gene: TRBJ2-1
d_gene: TRBD2
abundance: NA
v_gene: TRBV29-1
CDR3aa: CSARGPSGLRDNEQFF
CDR3nt: TGCAGCGCCCGAGGGCCTAGCGGCCTTAGGGACAATGAGCAGTTCTTC

j_gene: TRBJ2-1
d_gene: NA
abundance: NA
v_gene: TRBV6-2/TRBV6-3
CDR3aa: CASSYWWNEQFF
CDR3nt: TGTGCCAGCAGTTACTGGTGGAATGAGCAGTTCTTC

j_gene: TRBJ2-1
d_gene: NA
abundance: NA
v_gene: TRBV19
CDR3aa: CASSIGSGGAEHYNEQFF
CDR3nt: TGTGCCAGTAGTATAGGGTCAGGAGGGGCGGAACATTACAATGAGCAGTTCTTC

j_gene: TRBJ1-1
d_gene: NA
abundance: few
v_gene: TRBV27
CDR3aa: CASSLRGDTEAFF
CDR3nt: TGTGCCAGCAGTCTTCGGGGGGACACTGAAGCTTTCTTT

j_gene: TRBJ2-5
d_gene: NA
abundance: NA
v_gene: TRBV27
CDR3aa: CASGRGETQYF
CDR3nt: TGTGCCAGCGGCAGGGGAGAGACCCAGTACTTC

j_gene: TRBJ2-5
d_gene: NA
abundance: NA
v_gene: TRBV5-4
CDR3aa: CASRLNSGGRQDTQYF
CDR3nt: TGTGCCAGCAGACTGAACAGCGGAGGGAGGCAAGATACCCAGTACTTC

j_gene: TRBJ2-1
d_gene: TRBD2
abundance: NA
v_gene: TRBV12-3/TRBV12-4
CDR3aa: CASSSGSPNEQFF
CDR3nt: TGTGCCAGCAGCAGCGGGAGTCCTAATGAGCAGTTCTTC

j_gene: TRBJ2-1
d_gene: TRBD2
abundance: NA
v_gene: TRBV29-1
CDR3aa: CSVGSSGRANNEQFF
CDR3nt: TGCAGCGTTGGGTCTAGCGGGAGAGCTAACAATGAGCAGTTCTTC

j_gene: TRBJ2-6
d_gene: NA
abundance: few
v_gene: TRBV27
CDR3aa: CASSLLSTSGANVLTF
CDR3nt: TGTGCCAGCAGTTTATTAAGTACCTCCGGGGCCAACGTCCTGACTTTC

j_gene: TRBJ1-2
d_gene: NA
abundance: few
v_gene: TRBV6-1
CDR3aa: CASMRQSGFFFNGYTF
CDR3nt: TGTGCCAGCATGAGACAGTCTGGGTTTTTCTTCAATGGCTACACCTTC

j_gene: TRBJ2-1
d_gene: NA
abundance: NA
v_gene: TRBV29-1
CDR3aa: CSVEGIPMVMRYNEQFF
CDR3nt: TGCAGCGTTGAAGGGATCCCTATGGTAATGCGTTACAATGAGCAGTTCTTC

j_gene: TRBJ2-1
d_gene: NA
abundance: NA
v_gene: TRBV7-8
CDR3aa: CASSPRSAANEQFF
CDR3nt: TGTGCCAGCAGCCCCCGCAGCGCGGCGAATGAGCAGTTCTTC

j_gene: TRBJ2-1
d_gene: TRBD1
abundance: NA
v_gene: TRBV5-1
CDR3aa: CASSLETGATYNEQFF
CDR3nt: TGCGCCAGCAGCTTGGAAACAGGGGCAACCTACAATGAGCAGTTCTTC

j_gene: TRBJ1-1
d_gene: NA
abundance: NA
v_gene: TRBV12-3/TRBV12-4
CDR3aa: CASNPGAGTEAFF
CDR3nt: TGTGCCAGCAATCCGGGGGCCGGCACTGAAGCTTTCTTT

j_gene: TRBJ2-5
d_gene: TRBD1
abundance: NA
v_gene: TRBV5-1
CDR3aa: CASSEPIQGAETQYF
CDR3nt: TGCGCCAGCAGCGAACCGATACAGGGGGCAGAGACCCAGTACTTC

j_gene: TRBJ2-7
d_gene: NA
abundance: once
v_gene: TRBV6-5
CDR3aa: CASSYTTRGSGEQYF
CDR3nt: TGTGCCAGCAGTTACACAACCAGGGGTTCTGGAGAGCAGTACTTC

j_gene: TRBJ1-3
d_gene: NA
abundance: NA
v_gene: TRBV19
CDR3aa: CASSLTGTTGNTIYF
CDR3nt: TGTGCCAGTAGTCTGACCGGGACAACTGGAAACACCATATATTTT

j_gene: TRBJ2-7
d_gene: NA
abundance: few
v_gene: TRBV27
CDR3aa: CASSPGPLYEQYF
CDR3nt: TGTGCCAGCAGTCCAGGGCCGCTCTATGAGCAGTACTTC

j_gene: TRBJ2-1
d_gene: TRBD2
abundance: NA
v_gene: TRBV29-1
CDR3aa: CSVGTSPVYNEQFF
CDR3nt: TGCAGCGTAGGGACTAGCCCAGTTTACAATGAGCAGTTCTTC

j_gene: TRBJ1-2
d_gene: NA
abundance: NA
v_gene: TRBV6-2/TRBV6-3
CDR3aa: CASSSFVKFGYTF
CDR3nt: TGTGCCAGCAGTTCCTTTGTCAAGTTTGGCTACACCTTC

j_gene: TRBJ1-1
d_gene: NA
abundance: once
v_gene: TRBV20-1
CDR3aa: CRATGQRMNTEAFF
CDR3nt: TGCAGAGCCACGGGGCAACGAATGAACACTGAAGCTTTCTTT

j_gene: TRBJ2-1
d_gene: NA
abundance: NA
v_gene: TRBV20-1
CDR3aa: CSVGTPERAEQFF
CDR3nt: TGCAGTGTCGGGACCCCGGAAAGGGCTGAGCAGTTCTTC

j_gene: TRBJ2-5
d_gene: TRBD1
abundance: once
v_gene: TRBV30
CDR3aa: CTGGRRETQYF
CDR3nt: TGCACAGGGGGACGAAGGGAGACCCAGTACTTC

j_gene: TRBJ1-2
d_gene: TRBD1
abundance: NA
v_gene: TRBV19
CDR3aa: CASTMAGTVYGYTF
CDR3nt: TGTGCCAGTACCATGGCCGGGACAGTTTATGGCTACACCTTC

j_gene: TRBJ1-2
d_gene: NA
abundance: NA
v_gene: TRBV19
CDR3aa: CASSIGPSKYGTGYGYTF
CDR3nt: TGTGCCAGTAGTATAGGCCCGTCGAAATACGGCACGGGATATGGCTACACCTTC

j_gene: TRBJ2-7
d_gene: TRBD2
abundance: few
v_gene: TRBV29-1
CDR3aa: CSVEGTSGRYEQYF
CDR3nt: TGCAGCGTTGAAGGGACTAGCGGGAGGTACGAGCAGTACTTC

j_gene: TRBJ2-7
d_gene: NA
abundance: NA
v_gene: TRBV7-9
CDR3aa: CASSTGREQYF
CDR3nt: TGTGCCAGCAGCACGGGACGCGAGCAGTACTTC

j_gene: TRBJ2-3
d_gene: NA
abundance: NA
v_gene: TRBV6-5
CDR3aa: CASSQTSSTDTQYF
CDR3nt: TGTGCCAGCAGCCAGACTTCTAGCACAGATACGCAGTATTTT